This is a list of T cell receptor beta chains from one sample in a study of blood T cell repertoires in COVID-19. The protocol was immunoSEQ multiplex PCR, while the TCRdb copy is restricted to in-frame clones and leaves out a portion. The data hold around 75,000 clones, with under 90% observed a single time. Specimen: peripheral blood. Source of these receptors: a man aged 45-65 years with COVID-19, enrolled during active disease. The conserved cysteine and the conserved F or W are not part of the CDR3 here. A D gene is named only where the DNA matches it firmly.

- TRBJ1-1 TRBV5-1 ASSLGAPNTEAF
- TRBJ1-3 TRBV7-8 ASSLVGVFGNTIY
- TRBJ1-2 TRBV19 ASSIQGHQGYT
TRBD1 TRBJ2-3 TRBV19 ASSTWTGGPADTQY
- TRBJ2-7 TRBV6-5 ASSSFYEQY
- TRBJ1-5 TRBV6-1 ASSEHGRSHQPQH
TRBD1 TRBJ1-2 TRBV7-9 ASSSRGTGDRYGYT
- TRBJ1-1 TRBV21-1 ASSTNDRGSTEAF
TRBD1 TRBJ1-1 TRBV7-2 ASSEQGTALGFL
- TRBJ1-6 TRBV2 AITGMQGALH
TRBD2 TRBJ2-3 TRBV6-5 ASRVLAGATDTQY
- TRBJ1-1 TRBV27 ASSYRDRGEAF
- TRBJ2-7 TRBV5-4 ASSLGRTSYEQY
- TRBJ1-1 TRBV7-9 ASVSRANTEAF
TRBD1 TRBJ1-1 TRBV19 ASSLRGQMNTEAF
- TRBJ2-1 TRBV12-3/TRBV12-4 ASSPRSAGEQF
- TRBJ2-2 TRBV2 ASRSSGELF
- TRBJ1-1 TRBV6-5 ASSYSMGGAEAF
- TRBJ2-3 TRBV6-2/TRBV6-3 ASSYELDGYTDTQY
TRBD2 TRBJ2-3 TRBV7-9 ASSLTSGNTDTQY
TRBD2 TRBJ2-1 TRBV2 ASSEEGGGAVEQF